This section outlines one TCR beta chain sequence together with its context. The study ran its PCR with 60 Vbeta and 13 Jbeta primers. Sequenced by immunoSEQ multiplex PCR; TCRdb stores in-frame clones only, minus some. There are some 78,000 clones in the sample; 74% occur only once, and approximately 9% lies in the top ten. The sample belongs to a study of cytomegalovirus exposure and HLA in healthy donors. The origin of this receptor is a man aged 40-49 years in good health and CMV-seropositive. Sequencing was performed on PBMCs.

CDR3 protein: CASRVPGQGNNEKLFF. DNA for the CDR3: TGTGCCAGCAGGGTGCCGGGACAGGGTAATAATGAAAAACTGTTTTTT. The V gene is TRBV2, the J gene TRBJ1-4, with TRBD1 matching 9 bases. The germline gives CDR1 SNHLY, CDR2 FYNNEI. The V gene end was trimmed by 6 bases and the J gene end by 4 bases; junction bases not matched to a gene: 9. CDR3 length: 16 amino acids.